This T cell receptor beta chain stems from a study of CD4 T cells in relation to SARS-CoV-2 and coronaviruses. V dropped 4 bases and J dropped 2; count of bases not matched to a gene: 13. This CDR3 comprises 17 residues. CD4+ T cells from unexposed donors were obtained before the COVID-19 pandemic (2011-2018). Assay used: immunoSEQ multiplex PCR; TCRdb lists only in-frame clones, some missing. The repertoire holds 50,000 to 70,000 clones, with about 87% as singletons. The sequenced material came from memory CD4+ T cells from PBMCs. The receptor was derived from a human donor in good health. V is TRBV23-1 and J is TRBJ2-5, with TRBD2 matching over 7 bases. TRBV23-1 is an open reading frame whose function is uncertain. This CDR3 is CASSPPRGGRSQETQYF. The CDR3 region has the DNA TGCGCCAGCAGTCCCCCCCGCGGGGGACGGTCGCAAGAGACCCAGTACTTC.